The source of this T cell receptor beta chain is a study of OX40 agonist ivuxolimab in advanced cancers. About the study: Each dose-escalation patient presented with hepatocellular carcinoma, melanoma, renal cell or head and neck cancer. Partial responses were observed in three patients, of whom one had hepatocellular carcinoma and two had cutaneous melanoma.

Regarding this clone: Its antigen remains unknown.

Study results and caveats: Doses of 0.1 to 3.0 mg/kg were accompanied by clonal expansion of CD4+ and CD8+ blood T cells by week 6.

CDR3 length: 13 amino acids. Germline values: CDR1 SGDLS, CDR2 YYNGEE. TCRdb keeps only in-frame clones here, not all; method: immunoSEQ multiplex PCR. This table has approximately 19,000 clones, 70% to 90% appearing once. Material: CD4+ or CD8+ T cells sorted from blood, obtained in a trial of the OX40 agonist ivuxolimab. The receptor's source is an adult with an advanced solid tumor such as melanoma, head and neck, liver or kidney cancer. The V gene is TRBV9, the J gene TRBJ2-5, with 9 bases that match TRBD2. The J call is in doubt because the DNA end fits TRBJ2-7 better. CDR3 amino acids: CASSVERGDEQYF. The CDR3, as DNA: TGTGCCAGCAGCGTCGAGCGGGGGGACGAGCAGTACTTC.